The 26 T cell receptor beta chains in this list originate from one sample, sequenced in a study of T cells after yellow fever vaccination. TCRdb reprocessed the 5' RACE reads with MiXCR, giving one entry per CDR3 protein. The sample has under 150,000 distinct CDR3 sequences, about 15% seen once; the top ten hold roughly 41%. The source was CD8+ T cells sorted from PBMCs, collected 5 days after the yellow fever booster vaccination. These receptors were taken from a man in his late teens or twenties who received the YFV17D yellow fever vaccine.

The V and J genes are TRBV6-6 and TRBJ2-6, with no clear D. The germline V gene encodes CDR1 MNHNY and CDR2 SVGAGI (reference sequence). The CDR3 sequence is 15 residues long. Between the trimmed V and J ends, which lost 6 bases and 0 bases, there was a span of 9 bases. The CDR3 coding sequence is TGTGCCAGCAGCTACACACCCTCTGGGGCCAACGTCCTGACTTTC. Protein product: CASSYTPSGANVLTF.

The chain employs TRBV29-1 and TRBJ2-7; D not resolved. Germline V gene lookup returns CDR1 SQVTM and CDR2 ANQGSEA. The V end was cut by 6 bases, the J end by 4 bases, with 10 bases between. The CDR3 spans 11 residues. For the CDR3, the DNA is TGCAGCGTGGGTGTGGGGTACGAGCAGTACGTC. Its protein is CSVGVGYEQYV.

The chain recombines TRBV7-8 with TRBJ2-7, with 7 bases that match TRBD1. The CDR3 sequence is 15 residues long. CDR1 is SGHVS, CDR2 FQNEAQ, per germline. J gave up 0 bases and V 5 bases, and 7 bases lay outside the gene matches. The CDR3 reads CASSRDRDNSYEQYF. CDR3 bases: TGTGCCAGCAGCCGAGACAGGGACAACTCCTACGAGCAGTACTTC.

This clonotype was found many times. This chain joins TRBV2 and TRBJ2-7; D is perhaps TRBD1 (6 bases). CDR3 length: 14 amino acids. CDR1 SNHLY and CDR2 FYNNEI come from the germline V gene. Trimming removed 4 bases from V and 3 bases from J, with 13 bases in between. For the CDR3, the DNA is TGTGCCAGCAGTGGGACAGATGTTGACTACGAGCAGTACTTC. This codes for CASSGTDVDYEQYF.

This clonotype was counted ten times or more. The CDR3 coding sequence is TGCGCCAGCGAGCGGGGGGCGAACACCGGGGAGCTGTTTTTT. Its translation: CASERGANTGELFF. The V gene is TRBV4-3, the J gene TRBJ2-2; 9 bases are a match to TRBD2. Unmatched junction bases numbered 1, after V lost 8 bases and J lost 0 bases. The CDR3 consists of 14 residues. Germline CDR1 is LGHNA and CDR2 is YSLEER.

This clonotype was recorded a few times. This sequence joins TRBV27 and TRBJ1-5; 7 positions agree with TRBD1. This CDR3 spans 14 amino acids. Losses at the gene ends were 6 bases for V and 2 bases for J; bases not matched to a gene: 4. Germline lookup yields CDR1 MNHEY and CDR2 SMNVEV (reference sequence). DNA of the CDR3: TGTGCCAGCAGCAGAGGGACAGGCAATCAGCCCCAGCATTTT. This codes for CASSRGTGNQPQHF.

The gene calls are TRBV6-2 or TRBV6-3 and TRBJ2-7; 7 bases agree with TRBD2. The germline V gene has CDR1 MNHEY and CDR2 SVGEGT. The CDR3 has 16 residues. Trimming removed 2 bases from V and 7 bases from J; junction bases left unmatched: 14. The CDR3 is CASSYPILSGGGEQYV. The CDR3 DNA reads as TGTGCCAGCAGTTACCCTATCCTAAGTGGGGGGGGTGAGCAGTACGTC.

The genes are TRBV5-4 and TRBJ1-3; D not certain. V was trimmed by 1 base and J by 0 bases, leaving 14 bases between them. The CDR3 runs to 17 residues. Per germline, CDR1 SGHNT and CDR2 YYREEE (reference sequence). The CDR3 coding sequence is TGTGCCAGCAGCTTGTACCCCACGAACCCCTCTGGAAACACCATATATTTT. Translation gives CASSLYPTNPSGNTIYF.

The V and J genes are TRBV18 and TRBJ2-3; the D gene could be TRBD1 or TRBD2 (6 bases each). Trimming removed 4 bases at V and 0 bases at J, with 17 bases between. The CDR3 is 17 amino acids. Germline V CDR1 and CDR2: KGHSH, LQKENI. CDR3 coding DNA: TGTGCCAGCTCACTCCGGGGGCGGGGACCTAGCACAGATACGCAGTATTTT. This codes for CASSLRGRGPSTDTQYF. Together with reference TRBV18 and TRBJ2-3, the CDR3 gives the full variable domain: NAGVMQNPRHLVRRRGQEARLRCSPMKGHSHVYWYRQLPEEGLKFMVYLQKENIIDESGMPKERFSAEFPKEGPSILRIQQVVRGDSAAYFCASSLRGRGPSTDTQYFGPGTRLTVL.

This clonotype showed up just a few times. The genes are TRBV29-1 and TRBJ2-2, with D unresolved. CDR3 length: 14 residues. Germline V gene sequence: CDR1 SQVTM, CDR2 ANQGSEA. V gave up 1 base and J gave up 3 bases, with 9 bases separating them. The CDR3 loop reads CSVEVRKDTGELFF. DNA for the CDR3: TGCAGCGTTGAAGTGAGGAAAGACACCGGGGAGCTGTTTTTT.

This clonotype was counted a few times. CDR3 amino acids: CASSLGQGGTNEKLFF. The CDR3 DNA is TGCGCCAGCAGCCTCGGACAGGGGGGAACTAATGAAAAACTGTTTTTT. V and J are TRBV4-1 and TRBJ1-4, with 10 bases lining up with TRBD1. Germline values: CDR1 MGHRA, CDR2 YSYEKL. There are 16 residues in the CDR3. Trimming removed 4 bases from V and 1 base from J; junction bases left unmatched: 3.

CDR3 nucleotide sequence: TGTGCCAGCACCGGCCCGAATTCACCCCTCCACTTT. This sequence encodes CASTGPNSPLHF. V gene TRBV4-2 combines with J gene TRBJ1-6, with unresolved D. The germline CDR1 and CDR2 sequences are LGHNA and YNFKEQ. The CDR3 spans 12 residues. Trimming cost V 7 bases and J 7 bases, with 8 bases left between them.

There are a few counts of this clonotype. V is TRBV27 and J is TRBJ2-1, with 8 positions matching TRBD2. There are 14 residues in the CDR3. The germline V gene encodes CDR1 MNHEY and CDR2 SMNVEV (reference sequence). Trimming took 7 bases from V and 3 from J; bases not matched to a gene: 5. The CDR3 DNA sequence: TGTGCCAGCACCCACAGCGGGGGCTACAATGAGCAGTTCTTC. This sequence encodes CASTHSGGYNEQFF.

At least ten counts were recorded for this clonotype. The CDR3 DNA sequence: TGTGCCAGCAGTTACAGCGCGGGGATAGGAGAGACCCAGTACTTC. Translated: CASSYSAGIGETQYF. The chain links TRBV6-2 or TRBV6-3 to TRBJ2-5; perhaps TRBD2 as D (6 bases). V was pared by 2 bases and J by 4 bases, with 14 bases between. The CDR3 extends over 15 amino acids. In germline, CDR1 is MNHEY, CDR2 SVGEGT.

A few counts support this clonotype. V and J are TRBV4-1 and TRBJ1-5, with 7 bases aligning to TRBD1. This CDR3 has 15 residues. Germline values: CDR1 MGHRA, CDR2 YSYEKL. J lost 4 bases, V lost 1 base, and 4 bases had no gene match. The CDR3 loop is CASSQVGTANQPQHF. The CDR3, as DNA: TGCGCCAGCAGCCAAGTCGGGACAGCAAATCAGCCCCAGCATTTT.

The chain recombines TRBV4-3 with TRBJ1-4; D uncertain. This CDR3 region has 13 residues. The germline CDR1 and CDR2 sequences are LGHNA and YSLEER. Trimming cost V 0 bases and J 6 bases, with 5 bases left between them. For the CDR3, the DNA is TGCGCCAGCAGCCAAGATTTAGATGAAAAACTGTTTTTT. As protein: CASSQDLDEKLFF.

In this sample, this clonotype turned up a few times. The V gene is TRBV7-2, the J gene TRBJ1-3; D gene ambiguous. V was clipped by 5 bases and J by 0 bases, with 11 bases between them. CDR1 and CDR2 from the germline V gene are SGHTA and FQGNSA. This CDR3 contains 15 residues. CDR3 region: CASSPPRSSGNTIYF. The CDR3 DNA is TGTGCCAGCAGCCCACCCAGAAGCTCTGGAAACACCATATATTTT.

This clonotype occurred many times. This chain uses TRBV29-1 with TRBJ1-2, with D possibly TRBD1 on 6 matching bases. This CDR3 is built from 13 residues. V was cut by 5 bases and J by 1 base, with 11 bases left in between. Germline CDR1 SQVTM, CDR2 ANQGSEA. This CDR3 reads CSVKGGDNYGYTF. The CDR3 bases are TGCAGCGTTAAGGGGGGTGATAACTATGGCTACACCTTC.

The V gene is TRBV14, the J gene TRBJ2-3; D uncertain. The length of the CDR3 is 12 residues. CDR1 SGHDN and CDR2 FVKESK come from the germline V gene. V lost 4 bases and J 4 bases, leaving 6 bases between the germline ends. Here the CDR3 DNA reads TGTGCCAGCAGCCGTAGACCAGATACGCAGTATTTT. Protein: CASSRRPDTQYF.

This clonotype was observed a few times. The rearrangement links TRBV5-5 to TRBJ2-1; D perhaps matches TRBD1 (6 bases). The CDR3 has 14 residues. The ends were cut back, 4 bases at V and 1 base at J, with 9 bases in the middle. The germline gives CDR1 SGHKS, CDR2 YYEKEE (reference sequence). The CDR3: CASSPGDSYNEQFF. CDR3 coding DNA: TGTGCCAGCAGCCCAGGGGATTCCTACAATGAGCAGTTCTTC.

The chain joins TRBV12-3 or TRBV12-4 to TRBJ1-1, with D possibly being TRBD1 (6 bases). This CDR3 spans 11 amino acids. V lost 6 bases and J 11 bases, leaving 13 bases between the germline ends. DNA for the CDR3: TGTGCCAGCAGCTGGACAGACGTCGCTTTCTTT. Encoded protein: CASSWTDVAFF.

This clonotype has more than one count but fewer than ten. The gene calls are TRBV27 and TRBJ1-1, with D unclear. The ends were cut back, 2 bases at V and 1 base at J, with 11 bases in the middle. The CDR3 length is 15 residues. CDR1 is MNHEY and CDR2 is SMNVEV in the germline V gene (reference sequence). The CDR3 loop is CASSLGRSRNTEAFF. CDR3 sequence (DNA): TGTGCCAGCAGTTTAGGGAGGAGTAGGAACACTGAAGCTTTCTTT.

This clonotype was seen more than once but under ten times. The chain's CDR3 is CAISDGQGGLYEQYV. CDR3 nucleotides: TGTGCCATCAGTGATGGACAGGGAGGCCTGTACGAGCAGTACGTC. The gene calls are TRBV10-3 and TRBJ2-7, with 8 bases that match TRBD1. The V gene end was trimmed by 3 bases and the J gene end by 4 bases; junction bases not matched to a gene: 8. CDR1 and CDR2 from the germline V gene are ENHRY and SYGVKD. The CDR3 is 15 residues long.

The chain carries TRBV9 and TRBJ2-2; perhaps TRBD1 as D (5 bases). Between the trimmed V and J ends, which lost 2 bases and 0 bases, there was a span of 11 bases. CDR3 length: 16 residues. CDR1 is SGDLS and CDR2 is YYNGEE in the germline V gene. The CDR3 nucleotides read TGTGCCAGCAGCGTGAGACAGTCTTCGAACACCGGGGAGCTGTTTTTT. This codes for CASSVRQSSNTGELFF.

This clonotype has just a few counts. The V gene is TRBV9, the J gene TRBJ1-1; D is ambiguous. Trimming left V 0 bases short and J 0 bases short, with 6 bases between. Per the germline V gene, CDR1 is SGDLS and CDR2 is YYNGEE. There are 14 residues in the CDR3. The CDR3 region has the DNA TGTGCCAGCAGCGTAGGCGCTGTGAACACTGAAGCTTTCTTT. Translating it yields CASSVGAVNTEAFF.

This clonotype came up many times. This chain joins TRBV6-4 and TRBJ2-1, with D tentatively TRBD1 (5 bases). V was cut by 2 bases and J by 2 bases, with 13 bases left in between. Germline values: CDR1 MRHNA, CDR2 SNTAGT. The CDR3 is 16 amino acids. The CDR3 bases are TGTGCCAGCAGTGACGACGACAGAGCTCCCTACAATGAGCAGTTCTTC. This translates into CASSDDDRAPYNEQFF.